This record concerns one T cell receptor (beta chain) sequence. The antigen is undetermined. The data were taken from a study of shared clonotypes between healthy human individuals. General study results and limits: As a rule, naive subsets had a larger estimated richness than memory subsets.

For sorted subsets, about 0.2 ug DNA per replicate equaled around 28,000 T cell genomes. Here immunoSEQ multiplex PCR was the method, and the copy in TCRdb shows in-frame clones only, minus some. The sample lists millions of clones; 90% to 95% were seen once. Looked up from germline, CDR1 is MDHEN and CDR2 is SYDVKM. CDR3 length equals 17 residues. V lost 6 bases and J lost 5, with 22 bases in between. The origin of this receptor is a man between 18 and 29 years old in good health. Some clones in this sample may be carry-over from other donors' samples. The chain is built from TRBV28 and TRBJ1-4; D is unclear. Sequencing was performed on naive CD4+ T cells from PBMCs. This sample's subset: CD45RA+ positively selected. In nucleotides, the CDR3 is TGTGCCAGCAGCCCCCCCGCAGGCGGTGCCGACAATGAAAAACTGTTTTTT. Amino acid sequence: CASSPPAGGADNEKLFF.